Below are 20 T cell receptor beta chains sequenced from a single sample in a study of cytomegalovirus exposure and HLA in healthy donors. 13 Jbeta primers and 60 Vbeta primers were used for the PCR. Libraries were prepared by immunoSEQ multiplex PCR; TCRdb keeps only in-frame clonotypes and omits some of them. This table holds 150,000 to 200,000 clones, more than 65% found once. The sample taken for sequencing was PBMCs. These TCRs come from a man aged 25 to 45 in good health and CMV-seronegative.

The rearrangement uses TRBV2 and TRBJ2-7; D may be TRBD2 (6 bases). Trimming cost V 4 bases and J 0 bases, with 10 bases left between them. The CDR3 has 14 residues. Germline loops: CDR1 SNHLY, CDR2 FYNNEI. CDR3 sequence: CASSGGTVSYEQYF. Here the CDR3 DNA reads TGTGCCAGCAGTGGGGGGACTGTCTCCTACGAGCAGTACTTC. Based on the CDR3 plus reference TRBV2 and TRBJ2-7, the full variable domain is EPEVTQTPSHQVTQMGQEVILRCVPISNHLYFYWYRQILGQKVEFLVSFYNNEISEKSEIFDDQFSVERPDGSNFTLKIRSTKLEDSAMYFCASSGGTVSYEQYFGPGTRLTVT.

The gene calls are TRBV11-2 and TRBJ2-3, with TRBD2 matching over 9 bases. The V segment lost 5 bases and the J segment 0 bases; nucleotides outside the gene matches: 15. In germline, CDR1 is SGHAT, CDR2 FQNNGV. The CDR3 is 19 amino acids. The CDR3: CASSTLGSSGAISTDTQYF. CDR3 DNA sequence: TGTGCCAGCAGCACCTTAGGGTCTAGCGGGGCCATTAGCACAGATACGCAGTATTTT.

The rearrangement uses TRBV5-1 and TRBJ1-2; weak D call: TRBD1 (6 bases). The V and J ends lost 4 bases and 3 bases respectively, with 13 bases between them. The CDR3 length is 14 residues. Germline values: CDR1 SGHRS, CDR2 YFSETQ. CDR3 coding DNA: TGCGCCAGCAGCCAAACAGGGTTTGACTATGGCTACACCTTC. Encoded protein: CASSQTGFDYGYTF.

This chain joins TRBV9 and TRBJ2-7, with 9 bases fitting TRBD1. V lost 4 bases and J lost 6; bases outside the gene matches: 2. Germline V gene lookup returns CDR1 SGDLS and CDR2 YYNGEE. The length of the CDR3 is 12 residues. The DNA for the CDR3 is TGTGCCAGCAGCACGACAGGGGGCGAGCAGTACTTC. As protein: CASSTTGGEQYF.

This clone was seen once. The chain carries TRBV6-1 and TRBJ1-1, with D possibly matching TRBD1 (5 bases). The CDR3 length is 15 residues. CDR1 MNHNS and CDR2 SASEGT come from the germline V gene. Trimming pared 9 bases from V and 4 bases from J, leaving 21 bases between. In DNA form, the CDR3 reads TGTGCCAGTTCGACAGTGGGATGGGGGGGCACTGAAGCTTTCTTT. Protein sequence: CASSTVGWGGTEAFF.

The chain's CDR3 is CAGNRGFNYGYTF. The CDR3 DNA reads TGTGCCGGGAACAGGGGGTTTAACTATGGCTACACCTTC. V usage is TRBV30 and J usage is TRBJ1-2, with 8 bases matching TRBD1. The CDR3 sequence is 13 residues long. Trimming at V came to 8 bases and at J to 1 base, leaving 6 bases not matched to a gene. The germline V gene has CDR1 GTSNPN and CDR2 SVGIG (reference sequence).

The chain uses TRBV5-4 and TRBJ2-3, with 7 bases matching TRBD1. The CDR3 is made up of 15 amino acids. Trimming at V came to 4 bases and at J to 1 base, leaving 6 bases not matched to a gene. The V gene's germline CDR1 is SGHNT and CDR2 YYREEE (reference sequence). Written as DNA, the CDR3 is TGTGCCAGCAGCCGCCGGGACAGTCGCACAGATACGCAGTATTTT. Protein sequence: CASSRRDSRTDTQYF.

This rearrangement joins TRBV7-2 to TRBJ2-2, with 7 bases identical to TRBD1. Germline values: CDR1 SGHTA, CDR2 FQGNSA. V shed 7 bases and J 5 bases; nucleotides not matched to a gene: 10. This CDR3 is built from 15 residues. For the CDR3, the DNA is TGTGCCAGCAACCCAAAAGGGGGCGGGACCGGGGAGCTGTTTTTT. This encodes CASNPKGGGTGELFF. Looking up the rest from reference TRBV7-2 and TRBJ2-2 gives the full variable domain: GAGVSQSPSNKVTEKGKDVELRCDPISGHTALYWYRQSLGQGLEFLIYFQGNSAPDKSGLPSDRFSAERTGGSVSTLTIQRTQQEDSAVYLCASNPKGGGTGELFFGEGSRLTVL.

This CDR3 reads CASSNQGLDSNQPQHF. For the CDR3, the DNA is TGTGCCAGTAGTAACCAAGGACTCGATAGCAATCAGCCCCAGCATTTT. The rearrangement uses TRBV19 and TRBJ1-5, with unresolved D. Germline V gene lookup returns CDR1 LNHDA and CDR2 SQIVND (reference sequence). Trimming removed 4 bases at V and 0 bases at J, with 13 bases between. The CDR3 totals 16 residues.

The chain has TRBV4-2 and TRBJ1-4; TRBD1 matches 7 bases. This CDR3 region has 15 residues. The J segment lost 2 bases and the V segment lost 4 bases, leaving 4 bases of the junction unmatched. Germline V gene lookup returns CDR1 LGHNA and CDR2 YNFKEQ. The CDR3 sequence: CASSLRGATNEKLFF. CDR3 coding DNA: TGTGCCAGCAGCCTCAGGGGGGCGACTAATGAAAAACTGTTTTTT.

V usage is TRBV4-1 and J usage is TRBJ1-6, with 7 bases that match TRBD1. Trimming took 2 bases from V and 0 from J; bases not matched to a gene: 7. This CDR3 has 18 residues. CDR1 is MGHRA, CDR2 YSYEKL, per germline. CDR3 sequence reads: CASSQPTGASSYNSPLHF. CDR3 in DNA: TGCGCCAGCAGCCAACCTACAGGGGCGAGCTCCTATAATTCACCCCTCCACTTT.

This chain connects TRBV5-6 to TRBJ2-5, with TRBD2 matching 9 bases. Judging by the DNA end, TRBJ2-7 fits better; the J call may be wrong. Germline CDR1 and CDR2: SGHDT and YYEEEE. The CDR3 spans 16 residues. For the CDR3, the DNA is TGTGCCAGCAGCTTGAGCTTCCTAGCGGGATCCTACGAGCAGTACTTC. Translated, it gives CASSLSFLAGSYEQYF.

The chain is built from TRBV5-1 and TRBJ1-1, with D unresolved. V lost 0 bases, J lost 7 bases, and 19 bases lay in between. The V gene's germline CDR1 is SGHRS and CDR2 YFSETQ. The CDR3 runs to 16 residues. CDR3 region: CASSLGLTRISDEAFF. The DNA for the CDR3 is TGCGCCAGCAGCTTGGGACTCACAAGGATTAGCGATGAAGCTTTCTTT.

This clone was seen a few times. The V and J genes are TRBV5-6 and TRBJ2-7; 8 bases are a match to TRBD2. Trimming took 8 bases from V and 3 from J; bases not matched to a gene: 10. This CDR3 has 14 residues. The V gene's germline CDR1 is SGHDT and CDR2 YYEEEE. DNA for the CDR3: TGTGCCAGAGAGACCGGGACTAGGGGCTACGAGCAGTACTTC. It codes for CARETGTRGYEQYF.

Only one count was recorded for this clone. The CDR3 DNA reads TGTGCCAGCAGCTTGGTCGGGGGAGCTCCCTACAATGAGCAGTTCTTC. This gives the protein CASSLVGGAPYNEQFF. This chain connects TRBV5-4 to TRBJ2-1; D perhaps matches TRBD2 (6 bases). Deletions cut 0 bases from V and 2 bases from J, with 12 bases between. Germline values: CDR1 SGHNT, CDR2 YYREEE (reference sequence). The length of the CDR3 is 16 residues.

V and J are TRBV2 and TRBJ2-3; unclear D gene. The germline V gene encodes CDR1 SNHLY and CDR2 FYNNEI. V dropped 7 bases and J dropped 3 bases, with 11 bases sitting between them. The CDR3 consists of 13 residues. In nucleotides, the CDR3 is TGTGCCAGCAAGCTAGAAGTTACAGATACGCAGTATTTT. Its translation: CASKLEVTDTQYF.

The chain couples TRBV6-5 to TRBJ1-2; 7 bases fit TRBD1. V shed 6 bases, J shed 3 bases, and the junction held 4 bases outside the gene matches. Germline CDR1 and CDR2: MNHEY and SVGAGI. The CDR3 loop spans 13 amino acids. The chain's CDR3 is CASSRGQDYGYTF. The CDR3 DNA is TGTGCCAGCAGCCGTGGACAGGACTATGGCTACACCTTC.

The V and J genes are TRBV18 and TRBJ2-7; TRBD1 matches 7 bases. The germline gives CDR1 KGHSH, CDR2 LQKENI. V lost 6 bases, J lost 0 bases, and 5 bases stayed unmatched. CDR3 length: 14 amino acids. The CDR3 sequence: CASSPDRVSYEQYF. CDR3 DNA sequence: TGTGCCAGCTCCCCCGACAGGGTCTCCTACGAGCAGTACTTC.

The V call is TRBV25-1, the J call TRBJ1-5; 7 nucleotides line up with TRBD1. Germline V lookup: CDR1 MGHDK, CDR2 SYGVNS. Trimming took 6 bases from V and 4 from J; bases not matched to a gene: 6. CDR3 size: 14 residues. CDR3 region: CASRQTGVNQPQHF. The CDR3 DNA reads as TGTGCCAGCAGACAAACAGGGGTGAATCAGCCCCAGCATTTT.

J is TRBJ1-6 and V is TRBV30; D is perhaps TRBD1 (5 bases). V gave up 8 bases and J gave up 6 bases, with 20 bases separating them. There are 15 residues in the CDR3. The germline CDR1 and CDR2 sequences are GTSNPN and SVGIG (reference sequence). The CDR3 DNA reads TGTGCCGGTCAAGAGGGGACTTGGGGTAATTCACCCCTCCACTTT. It encodes CAGQEGTWGNSPLHF. The full variable domain, with the rest looked up from reference TRBV30 and TRBJ1-6, is SQTIHQWPATLVQPVGSPLSLECTVEGTSNPNLYWYRQAAGRGLQLLFYSVGIGQISSEVPQNLSASRPQDRQFILSSKKLLLSDSGFYLCAGQEGTWGNSPLHFGNGTRLTVT.